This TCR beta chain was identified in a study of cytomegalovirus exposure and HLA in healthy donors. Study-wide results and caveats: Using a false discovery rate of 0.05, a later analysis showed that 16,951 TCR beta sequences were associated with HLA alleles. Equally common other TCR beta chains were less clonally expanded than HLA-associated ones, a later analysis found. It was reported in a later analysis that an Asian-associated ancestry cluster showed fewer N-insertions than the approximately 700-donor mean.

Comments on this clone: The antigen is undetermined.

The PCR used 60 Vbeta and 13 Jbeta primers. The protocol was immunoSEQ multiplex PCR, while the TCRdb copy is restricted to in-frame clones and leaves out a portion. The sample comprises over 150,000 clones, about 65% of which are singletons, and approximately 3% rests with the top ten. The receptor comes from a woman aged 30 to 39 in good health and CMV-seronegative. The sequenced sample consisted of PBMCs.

DNA of the CDR3: TGCGCCAGCAGTTCCAGCGGGACTAGCACAGATACGCAGTATTTT. This encodes CASSSSGTSTDTQYF. The rearrangement joins TRBV5-1 to TRBJ2-3; 7 bases are shared with TRBD2. The CDR3 totals 15 residues. Germline lookup yields CDR1 SGHRS and CDR2 YFSETQ. J lost 0 bases, V lost 5 bases, and 6 bases had no gene match.